This T cell receptor beta chain was sequenced in a study of cytomegalovirus exposure and HLA in healthy donors. This CDR3 comprises 16 residues. Germline CDR1 is SGHRS and CDR2 is YFSETQ. Trimming shortened V by 3 bases and J by 3 bases, and 19 bases separated the two germline ends. 13 Jbeta primers and 60 Vbeta primers were used for the PCR. Only in-frame clones appear in the TCRdb table, and some are missing; sequencing was by immunoSEQ multiplex PCR. The sample has 150,000 to 200,000 clones, roughly 80% seen once. This clone is a singleton in its sample. The chain employs TRBV5-1 and TRBJ2-7; TRBD2 might be the D (7 bases). Specimen: PBMCs. The TCR sequence derives from a man aged 35-49 years in good health and CMV-seropositive. CDR3 sequence reads: CASSWRNREGLYEQYF. The CDR3 DNA reads TGCGCCAGCAGCTGGAGAAACAGGGAGGGTCTCTACGAGCAGTACTTC. The variable domain in full, with the rest retrieved from reference TRBV5-1 and TRBJ2-7, is KAGVTQTPRYLIKTRGQQVTLSCSPISGHRSVSWYQQTPGQGLQFLFEYFSETQRNKGNFPGRFSGRQFSNSRSEMNVSTLELGDSALYLCASSWRNREGLYEQYFGPGTRLTVT.